These 13 T cell receptor beta chains came from one sample sequenced in a study of blood T cell repertoires in COVID-19. The table came from immunoSEQ multiplex PCR; TCRdb's copy has only in-frame clones and leaves some out. This table holds roughly 700,000 clones, 75% to 90% found once. The sequencing input was peripheral blood. Every receptor here comes from a young woman with acute or convalescent COVID-19.

This clone was seen only once. The chain employs TRBV18 and TRBJ1-2, with D hard to call. Germline-derived CDR1 and CDR2 are KGHSH and LQKENI. The CDR3 loop spans 13 amino acids. Trimming left V 2 bases short and J 4 bases short, with 8 bases between. The CDR3 loop reads CASSPVPVYGYTF. The CDR3, as DNA: TGTGCCAGCTCACCAGTCCCAGTCTATGGCTACACCTTC.

The rearrangement joins TRBV2 to TRBJ1-2, with D perhaps TRBD1 (5 bases). Germline values: CDR1 SNHLY, CDR2 FYNNEI. Trimming left V 6 bases short and J 3 bases short, with 11 bases between. This CDR3 region has 13 residues. Here the CDR3 reads CASRKGMDYGYTF. CDR3 nucleotide sequence: TGTGCCAGCAGGAAGGGGATGGACTATGGCTACACCTTC.

The gene calls are TRBV3-1 (or the pseudogene TRBV3-2) and TRBJ1-4, with a weak D call TRBD1 (6 bases). The CDR3 runs to 15 residues. Germline CDR1 LGHDT, CDR2 YNNKEL (reference sequence). Trimming removed 4 bases from V and 12 bases from J, with 21 bases in between. In DNA form, the CDR3 reads TGTGCCAGCAGCCCCCCCACAGGGCTGGGGTCGGAACTGTTTTTT. Protein sequence: CASSPPTGLGSELFF.

This clone was recorded once. The genes are TRBV9 and TRBJ1-2; 8 bases map to TRBD1. Looked up from germline, CDR1 is SGDLS and CDR2 is YYNGEE. The CDR3 is 16 residues long. After removal of 0 bases from V and 6 bases from J, the junction contained 10 bases not matched to a gene. The CDR3 DNA follows: TGTGCCAGCAGCGTAGAGCCAGGGGGCGGGGAGGATGGCTACACCTTC. Encoded protein: CASSVEPGGGEDGYTF.

Worth noting for this clone: Sequence at one end of the junction differs from germline and may be a read error. This chain links TRBV15 with TRBJ2-7; the match to TRBD1 covers 9 bases. CDR3 size: 15 residues. Germline V CDR1 and CDR2: LNHNV, YYDKDF (reference sequence). In DNA, the CDR3 is TGTGCCACCAGCAGAGAATGGGACAGGGCCCCCTCTACGGACTTC. Protein product: CATSREWDRAPSTDF.

This chain joins TRBV5-1 and TRBJ2-7; D possibly corresponds to TRBD2 (5 bases). Trimming removed 4 bases from V and 4 bases from J, with 15 bases in between. In germline, CDR1 is SGHRS, CDR2 YFSETQ. The CDR3 extends over 14 amino acids. Here the CDR3 reads CASSPGLEEYEQYF. The CDR3 nucleotides read TGCGCCAGCAGCCCAGGACTGGAAGAGTACGAGCAGTACTTC.

The chain recombines TRBV6-5 with TRBJ1-3; a possible D gene is TRBD1 (6 bases). The V end lost 6 bases, the J end lost 2 bases, and 11 bases lay between the germline ends. This CDR3 comprises 14 residues. Germline loops: CDR1 MNHEY, CDR2 SVGAGI. Here the CDR3 reads CASRGGGTGNTIYF. In DNA, the CDR3 is TGTGCCAGCAGGGGCGGGGGCACTGGAAACACCATATATTTT.

This clone has just a few counts. The gene calls are TRBV6-5 and TRBJ1-1, with a weak D call TRBD1 (6 bases). This CDR3 has 14 residues. The germline CDR1 and CDR2 sequences are MNHEY and SVGAGI. V was clipped by 0 bases and J by 7 bases, with 12 bases between them. CDR3 amino acids: CASSYSQQGFEAFF. Here the CDR3 DNA reads TGTGCCAGCAGTTACTCCCAACAGGGCTTTGAAGCTTTCTTT.

This chain's CDR3 is CASRGFGGGYGYTF. The CDR3 DNA sequence: TGTGCCAGCAGGGGTTTCGGGGGTGGCTATGGCTACACCTTC. This rearrangement joins TRBV27 to TRBJ1-2; D perhaps matches TRBD1 (5 bases). The CDR3 contains 14 residues. Germline V gene sequence: CDR1 MNHEY, CDR2 SMNVEV (reference sequence). V was cut by 6 bases and J by 4 bases, with 15 bases left in between.

The chain combines TRBV20-1 with TRBJ1-5, with D hard to call. Germline assignment: CDR1 DFQATT and CDR2 SNEGSKA (reference sequence). The CDR3 is made up of 20 amino acids. V was shortened by 3 bases and J by 6 bases, with 33 bases between the two germline ends. CDR3 sequence reads: CSASPWGEGPLAQGFQPQHF. The CDR3 nucleotides read TGCAGTGCTAGTCCCTGGGGAGAAGGCCCTTTGGCCCAAGGTTTTCAGCCCCAGCATTTT.

The count of this clone is one. The V and J genes are TRBV10-3 and TRBJ1-1, with 7 bases identical to TRBD1. In germline, CDR1 is ENHRY, CDR2 SYGVKD. The J segment lost 7 bases and the V segment lost 5 bases, leaving 4 bases of the junction unmatched. The CDR3 runs to 12 residues. CDR3 region: CAISRGTDEAFF. In DNA form, the CDR3 reads TGTGCCATCAGTAGGGGGACAGATGAAGCTTTCTTT.

A remark on this clone: The same CDR3 is also encoded by other DNA sequences in this sample. V gene TRBV5-1 combines with J gene TRBJ1-1, with 8 bases fitting TRBD1. CDR1 is SGHRS, CDR2 YFSETQ, per germline. This CDR3 has 14 residues. The V gene end was trimmed by 4 bases and the J gene end by 0 bases; junction bases not matched to a gene: 2. CDR3 amino acids: CASSRTGMNTEAFF. The DNA of the CDR3 is TGCGCCAGCAGCCGGACAGGGATGAACACTGAAGCTTTCTTT.

The chain uses TRBV2 and TRBJ2-7; D may match TRBD1 or TRBD2 (6 bases each). Deletions cut 10 bases from V and 5 bases from J, with 18 bases between. Germline CDR1 and CDR2: SNHLY and FYNNEI. The CDR3 is made up of 13 amino acids. CDR3 residues: CATRGGERHEQYF. The CDR3 bases are TGTGCCACCAGGGGAGGTGAGCGGCACGAGCAGTACTTC.